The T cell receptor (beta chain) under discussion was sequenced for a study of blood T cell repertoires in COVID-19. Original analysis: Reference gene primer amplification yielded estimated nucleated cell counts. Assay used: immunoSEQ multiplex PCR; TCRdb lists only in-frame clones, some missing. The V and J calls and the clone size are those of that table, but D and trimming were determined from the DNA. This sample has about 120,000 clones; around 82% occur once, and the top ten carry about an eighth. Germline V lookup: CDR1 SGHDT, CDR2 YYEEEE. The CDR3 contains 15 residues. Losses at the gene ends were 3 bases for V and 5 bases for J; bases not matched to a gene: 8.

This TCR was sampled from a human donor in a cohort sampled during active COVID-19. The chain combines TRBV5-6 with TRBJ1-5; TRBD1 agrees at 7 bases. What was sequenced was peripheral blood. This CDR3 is CASSSGTEPYQPQHF. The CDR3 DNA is TGTGCCAGCAGCTCCGGGACAGAGCCTTATCAGCCCCAGCATTTT.